This T cell receptor (beta chain) derives from a study of radiotherapy plus CTLA-4 blockade in lung cancer. Across the study: An objective response was seen in about 17% of patients, and disease control in just over 30%.

Broader study findings: According to reports, early shifts in blood T cell clones, alongside interferon-beta, forecast response most accurately.

Clones were read by immunoSEQ multiplex PCR, and TCRdb kept only the in-frame ones, dropping some. The profile covers 120,000 or so clones, with approximately 84% appearing a single time and 5% to 5.5% taken by the ten largest. Focal radiation and CTLA-4 blockade (ipilimumab) were tested in chemo-refractory metastatic non-small-cell lung cancer patients. The CDR3 spans 15 residues. Germline assignment: CDR1 LGHNA and CDR2 YSLEER. V trimming: 6 bases; J trimming: 4 bases; junction bases outside the gene matches: 6. This clone was counted between two and nine times. Its antigen is undetermined. The TCR originated in a human donor with non-small cell lung cancer who had a partial response to radiotherapy plus ipilimumab. This material consisted of peripheral blood, taken from a patient treated with radiotherapy plus ipilimumab. The rearrangement uses TRBV4-3 and TRBJ2-1; 10 nucleotides line up with TRBD1. The CDR3 loop reads CASSPGTGVYNEQFF. The CDR3, as DNA: TGCGCCAGCAGTCCCGGGACAGGGGTATACAATGAGCAGTTCTTC.